The source of this TCR beta chain is a study of T-cell memory formation after mild COVID-19. Study information: The study found TCR clusters largely donor specific.

A remark on this clonotype: Antigen unknown.

V was shortened by 4 bases and J by 7 bases, with 15 bases between the two germline ends. The germline CDR1 and CDR2 sequences are KGHDR and SFDVKD. The CDR3 length is 15 residues. 5'RACE with constant-segment primers yielded barcoded, UMI-tagged TCR alpha and TCR beta cDNA libraries. TCRdb itself ran the 5' RACE reads through MiXCR, one entry per CDR3 protein. The sample shows roughly 400,000 distinct CDR3 sequences, more than 15% of them seen only once. Whole-study results and caveats: Of the contracting clones, CD4+ ones lay mainly in CM and EM, and CD8+ ones in EMRA.

Sequenced sample: PBMCs or a T cell subset sorted from them (not recorded which). The rearrangement links TRBV24-1 to TRBJ2-2; D call uncertain. The clonotype was recovered from a man younger than 30 who had mild COVID-19 (a few samples of this study predate the infection). Cell type and time point are not known. The DNA for the CDR3 is TGTGCCACCAGTGACCCTCGTAACTTGGACGGGGAGCTGTTTTTT. It encodes CATSDPRNLDGELFF.